One and the same sample provided the 13 T cell receptor beta chains below, sequenced in a study of blood T cell repertoires in COVID-19. The repertoire was sequenced with immunoSEQ multiplex PCR; TCRdb's copy has only in-frame clones and lacks some. This table holds under 110,000 clones, 75% to 85% found once. Input material: peripheral blood. The receptors originated from an elderly man with COVID-19, enrolled during active disease.

The genes are TRBV28 and TRBJ2-6; TRBD2 matches at 8 bases. The length of the CDR3 is 17 residues. With 4 bases clipped from V and 0 bases from J, the junction kept 5 bases outside the gene matches. The germline V gene encodes CDR1 MDHEN and CDR2 SYDVKM. The CDR3, as DNA: TGTGCCAGCAGTTCCGCGGGAGGCCGCTCTGGGGCCAACGTCCTGACTTTC. Translated, it gives CASSSAGGRSGANVLTF.

This clone was observed a few times. The chain carries TRBV27 and TRBJ1-1; 10 bases map to TRBD1. The length of the CDR3 is 15 residues. The germline V gene encodes CDR1 MNHEY and CDR2 SMNVEV (reference sequence). V shed 5 bases and J 9 bases; nucleotides not matched to a gene: 12. This CDR3 is CASSVSSGTGVKAFF. CDR3 DNA sequence: TGTGCCAGCAGTGTCTCTTCGGGGACAGGGGTGAAAGCTTTCTTT.

This clone has more than one count but fewer than ten. The chain employs TRBV5-6 and TRBJ1-4, with 8 bases identical to TRBD1. The germline V gene encodes CDR1 SGHDT and CDR2 YYEEEE. The ends lost 0 bases at V and 7 bases at J; junction bases unmatched: 5. There are 15 residues in the CDR3. This CDR3 is CASSLGAGGSEKLFF. The CDR3 region has the DNA TGTGCCAGCAGCTTGGGGGCAGGGGGCAGTGAAAAACTGTTTTTT.

The gene calls are TRBV5-1 and TRBJ2-7, with D possibly being TRBD2 (6 bases). CDR3 length equals 14 residues. V was trimmed by 7 bases and J by 2 bases, leaving 16 bases between them. Germline assignment: CDR1 SGHRS and CDR2 YFSETQ. The CDR3 protein is CASSFGTDTYEQYF. CDR3 nucleotide sequence: TGCGCCAGCTCGTTTGGGACTGACACCTACGAGCAGTACTTC.

The rearrangement joins TRBV7-8 to TRBJ2-2; D possibly corresponds to TRBD1 (5 bases). Germline V gives CDR1 SGHVS, CDR2 FQNEAQ. V gave up 0 bases and J gave up 0 bases, with 11 bases separating them. This CDR3 is built from 17 residues. In DNA form, the CDR3 reads TGTGCCAGCAGCTTAGCCGCGACAGACGCGAACACCGGGGAGCTGTTTTTT. Translated: CASSLAATDANTGELFF. Full variable domain (rest looked up from reference TRBV7-8 and TRBJ2-2): GAGVSQSPRYKVAKRGQDVALRCDPISGHVSLFWYQQALGQGPEFLTYFQNEAQLDKSGLPSDRFFAERPEGSVSTLKIQRTQQEDSAVYLCASSLAATDANTGELFFGEGSRLTVL.

The chain is built from TRBV4-1 and TRBJ2-1, with 8 bases lining up with TRBD2. This CDR3 has 12 residues. J gave up 16 bases and V 3 bases, and 8 bases lay outside the gene matches. CDR1 is MGHRA, CDR2 YSYEKL, per germline. CDR3 protein: CASSHGGTRHFF. The CDR3 DNA sequence: TGCGCCAGCAGCCACGGAGGGACTAGGCACTTCTTC.

The chain has TRBV7-9 and TRBJ2-7, with a tentative D call TRBD1 (5 bases). The germline CDR1 and CDR2 sequences are SEHNR and FQNEAQ (reference sequence). The CDR3 is made up of 15 amino acids. V lost 5 bases, J lost 0 bases, and 14 bases lay in between. DNA for the CDR3: TGTGCCAGCAGCGGGGCTGGACAAAGCTCCTACGAGCAGTACTTC. Amino acid sequence: CASSGAGQSSYEQYF. The full variable domain, rest sourced from reference TRBV7-9 and TRBJ2-7, is DTGVSQNPRHKITKRGQNVTFRCDPISEHNRLYWYRQTLGQGPEFLTYFQNEAQLEKSRLLSDRFSAERPKGSFSTLEIQRTEQGDSAMYLCASSGAGQSSYEQYFGPGTRLTVT.

This clone is medium-sized by share. V is TRBV4-2 and J is TRBJ2-7; TRBD2 matches 9 bases. Trimming cost V 0 bases and J 1 base; bases outside gene matches: 4. Germline V gene sequence: CDR1 LGHNA, CDR2 YNFKEQ. The CDR3 runs to 16 residues. The CDR3 region is CASSQDETSGSYEQYF. For the CDR3, the DNA is TGTGCCAGCAGCCAAGATGAGACTAGCGGATCCTACGAGCAGTACTTC.

The rearrangement uses TRBV5-1 and TRBJ1-4; D gene unclear. The germline CDR1 and CDR2 sequences are SGHRS and YFSETQ. V was cut by 0 bases and J by 0 bases, with 9 bases left in between. CDR3 length equals 16 residues. The CDR3 protein is CASSLVHRATNEKLFF. The CDR3, as DNA: TGCGCCAGCAGCTTGGTACACAGAGCAACTAATGAAAAACTGTTTTTT.

The J gene is TRBJ1-5, the V gene TRBV7-2; TRBD1 agrees at 8 bases. This CDR3 region has 15 residues. Germline loops: CDR1 SGHTA, CDR2 FQGNSA. V shed 5 bases, J shed 2 bases, and the junction held 5 bases outside the gene matches. DNA for the CDR3: TGTGCCAGCAGCCCCCAGACAGGGGGCAATCAGCCCCAGCATTTT. Protein: CASSPQTGGNQPQHF.

CDR3 region: CASSPGTSATGELFF. Written as DNA, the CDR3 is TGTGCCAGCAGCCCTGGGACTAGCGCCACCGGGGAGCTGTTTTTT. The J gene is TRBJ2-2, the V gene TRBV9; 10 bases are shared with TRBD2. CDR1 SGDLS and CDR2 YYNGEE come from the germline V gene. Trimming removed 4 bases from V and 4 bases from J; junction bases left unmatched: 4. This CDR3 has 15 amino acids.

The chain has TRBV29-1 and TRBJ2-1; 13 nucleotides align to TRBD2. Germline assignment: CDR1 SQVTM and CDR2 ANQGSEA. The CDR3 covers 16 residues. J gave up 6 bases and V 5 bases, and 10 bases lay outside the gene matches. The CDR3 DNA reads TGCAGCGTTTACACTAGCGGGAGGGCCCTCGGCAATGAGCAGTTCTTC. This gives the protein CSVYTSGRALGNEQFF.

The chain uses TRBV28 and TRBJ1-2; D uncertain. The CDR3 runs 12 residues. CDR1 is MDHEN and CDR2 is SYDVKM in the germline V gene. Trimming cost V 3 bases and J 4 bases, with 6 bases left between them. The CDR3 spells CASSFGRYGYTF. The CDR3 region has the DNA TGTGCCAGCAGTTTTGGGCGCTATGGCTACACCTTC.